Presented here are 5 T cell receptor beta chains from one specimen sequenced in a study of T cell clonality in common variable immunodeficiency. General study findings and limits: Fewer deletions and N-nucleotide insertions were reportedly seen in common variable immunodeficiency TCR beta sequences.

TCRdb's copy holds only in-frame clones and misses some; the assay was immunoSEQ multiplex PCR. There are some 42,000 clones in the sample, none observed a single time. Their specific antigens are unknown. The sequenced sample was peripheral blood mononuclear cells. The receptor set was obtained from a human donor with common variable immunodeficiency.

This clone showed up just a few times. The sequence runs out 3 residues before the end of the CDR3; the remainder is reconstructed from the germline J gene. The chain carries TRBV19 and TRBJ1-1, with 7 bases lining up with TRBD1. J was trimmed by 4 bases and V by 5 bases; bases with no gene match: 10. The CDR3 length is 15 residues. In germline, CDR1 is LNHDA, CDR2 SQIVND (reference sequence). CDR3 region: CASSFDRVVSTEAFF. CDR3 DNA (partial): TGTGCCAGTAGTTTCGACAGGGTAGTGAGCACTGAA.

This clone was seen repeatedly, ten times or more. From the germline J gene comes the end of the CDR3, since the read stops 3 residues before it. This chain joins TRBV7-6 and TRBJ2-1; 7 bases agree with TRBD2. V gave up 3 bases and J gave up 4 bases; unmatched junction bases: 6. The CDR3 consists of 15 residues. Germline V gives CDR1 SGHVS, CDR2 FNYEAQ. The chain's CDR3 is CASSFGVREYNEQFF. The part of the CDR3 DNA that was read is TGTGCCAGCAGCTTCGGAGTGCGGGAGTACAATGAG.

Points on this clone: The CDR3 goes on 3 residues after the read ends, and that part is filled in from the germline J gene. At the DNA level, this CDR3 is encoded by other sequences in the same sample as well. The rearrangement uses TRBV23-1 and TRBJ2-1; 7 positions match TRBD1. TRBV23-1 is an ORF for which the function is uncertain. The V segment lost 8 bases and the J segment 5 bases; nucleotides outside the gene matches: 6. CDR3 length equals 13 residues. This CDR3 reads CASGTGAHNEQFF. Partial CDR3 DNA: TGCGCCAGCGGCACAGGGGCGCACAATGAG.

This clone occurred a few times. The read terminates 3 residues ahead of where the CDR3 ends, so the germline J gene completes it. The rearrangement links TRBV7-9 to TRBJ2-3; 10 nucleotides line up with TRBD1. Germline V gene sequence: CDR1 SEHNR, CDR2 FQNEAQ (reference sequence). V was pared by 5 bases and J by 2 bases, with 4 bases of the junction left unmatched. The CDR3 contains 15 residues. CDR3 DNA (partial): TGTGCCAGCAGCATTGGGACAGGGGCCACAGATACG. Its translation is CASSIGTGATDT. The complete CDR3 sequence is CASSIGTGATDTQYF.

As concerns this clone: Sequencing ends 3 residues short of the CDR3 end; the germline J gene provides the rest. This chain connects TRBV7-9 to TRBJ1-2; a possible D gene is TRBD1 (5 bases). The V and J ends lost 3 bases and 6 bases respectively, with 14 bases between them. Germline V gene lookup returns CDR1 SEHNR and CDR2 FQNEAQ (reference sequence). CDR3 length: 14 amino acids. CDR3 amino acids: CASSFGAVLDGYTF. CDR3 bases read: TGTGCCAGCAGCTTTGGGGCGGTTCTTGATGGC.